A single T cell receptor (beta chain) is shown here with its context. Its antigen is unidentified. The germline CDR1 and CDR2 sequences are SEHNR and FQNEAQ (reference sequence). With 6 bases clipped from V and 7 bases from J, the junction kept 14 bases outside the gene matches. This CDR3 spans 15 amino acids. TCR beta CDR3 regions were amplified from RNA transcripts. Second-round multiplex PCR came after a first-round RT-PCR that employed HTBI primers. One entry per CDR3 protein results from TCRdb running MiXCR on the multiplex PCR reads. The sample lists 450,000 to 600,000 distinct CDR3 sequences, under 45% seen once, with about 4% in the top ten. This record comes from a study of Graves' ophthalmopathy and Graves' hyperthyroidism. The overall study: Hyperthyroidism was considered stable when no ophthalmopathy appeared within 18 months of follow-up. Regarding the study as a whole: Both an approximately 69% sensitivity and an approximately 75% specificity characterized the model's predictions of ophthalmopathy progression. Discrimination between ophthalmopathy and stable hyperthyroidism by a 13-signature model showed 87.88% sensitivity and 75% to 84% specificity. Clonotypes were expanded in thyroid at above 0.001 frequency, and most also appeared in blood.

The chain recombines TRBV7-9 with TRBJ1-2; TRBD1 matches 7 bases. What was sequenced was peripheral blood or thyroid tissue (not recorded which). This receptor was obtained from an adult man with Graves' hyperthyroidism. CDR3 nucleotides: TGTGCCAGCAGTACGACAGACAGGGAGGATCCTGGCTACACCTTC. Protein: CASSTTDREDPGYTF.